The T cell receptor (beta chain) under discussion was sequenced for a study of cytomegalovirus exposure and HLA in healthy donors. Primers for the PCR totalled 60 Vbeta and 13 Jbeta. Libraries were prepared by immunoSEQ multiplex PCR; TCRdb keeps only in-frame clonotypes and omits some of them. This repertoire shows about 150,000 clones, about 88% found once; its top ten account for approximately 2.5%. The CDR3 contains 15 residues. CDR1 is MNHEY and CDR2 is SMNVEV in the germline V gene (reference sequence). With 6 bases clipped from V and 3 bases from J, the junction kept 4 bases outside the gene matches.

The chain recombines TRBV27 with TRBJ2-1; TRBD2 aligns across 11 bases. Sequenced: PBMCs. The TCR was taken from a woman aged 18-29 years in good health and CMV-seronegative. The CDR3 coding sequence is TGTGCCAGCAGACTAGCGGGAGTCAACTACAATGAGCAGTTCTTC. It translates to CASRLAGVNYNEQFF.